These T cell receptor beta chains were read from a single sample in a study of Graves' ophthalmopathy and Graves' hyperthyroidism. TCRdb re-derived calls from the multiplex PCR reads in MiXCR, one entry per CDR3 protein. In the table there are hundreds of thousands of distinct CDR3 sequences, about 41% of which are singletons. Sequencing used peripheral blood. The receptors shown here come from an adult man with Graves' ophthalmopathy. The CDR3 runs from the conserved cysteine through the conserved F or W.

V gene: TRBV19; J gene: TRBJ1-5; CDR3 protein: CASSIQIRGQGAWGNQPQHF
V gene: TRBV7-8; J gene: TRBJ2-5; CDR3 protein: CASSPDSQETQYF
V gene: TRBV29-1; J gene: TRBJ1-5; CDR3 protein: CSVRQGANQPQHF
V gene: TRBV2; J gene: TRBJ2-7; CDR3 protein: CASSLDRGAYEQYF
V gene: TRBV10-2; J gene: TRBJ2-7; CDR3 protein: CASSEGQGGAYEQYF
V gene: TRBV2; J gene: TRBJ2-5; CDR3 protein: CASHGGTQYF
V gene: TRBV29-1; J gene: TRBJ1-2; CDR3 protein: CSLLGGKGYGYTF
V gene: TRBV10-3; J gene: TRBJ2-2; CDR3 protein: CAISGPAGLPNTGELFF
V gene: TRBV29-1; J gene: TRBJ1-1; CDR3 protein: CSVDKGLNTEAFF
V gene: TRBV2; J gene: TRBJ2-7; CDR3 protein: CASSRVGLGAGELYF
V gene: TRBV25-1; J gene: TRBJ2-7; CDR3 protein: CASSKSPDVYEQYF
V gene: TRBV7-9; J gene: TRBJ2-2; CDR3 protein: CASSLLGPRSPASGTNRELFF
V gene: TRBV12-3/TRBV12-4; J gene: TRBJ1-2; CDR3 protein: CASSLALGGHGYTF
V gene: TRBV29-1; J gene: TRBJ2-2; CDR3 protein: CSDSGAGLTGELLF
V gene: TRBV5-1; J gene: TRBJ2-7; CDR3 protein: CASSQDGAGTEQYF
V gene: TRBV29-1; J gene: TRBJ2-2; CDR3 protein: CSATDDPITGELFF
V gene: TRBV14; J gene: TRBJ1-2; CDR3 protein: CASSRGTGAGYTF